This is a list of T cell receptor beta chains from one sample in a study of Ad26.COV2.S vaccination and SARS-CoV-2 variants. Measured with immunoSEQ multiplex PCR; TCRdb has only the in-frame clones, and not every one. The repertoire holds 300,000 to 400,000 clones, with 86% as singletons. Sequencing was performed on peripheral blood, taken in a trial of Ad26.COV2.S vaccine versus placebo. The source of these receptors is a person aged 18-60 years who received the Ad26.COV2.S COVID-19 vaccine or a placebo. Both conserved end residues are part of each CDR3. The D gene is left open where the match is weak. Some rows mark clone size as missing; the rest say once, few, many or name a class of expanded clone.

TRBJ1-1	.	.	TRBV28	CASSLPSGPSFAFF	TGTGCCAGCAGTTTACCATCGGGCCCTTCTTTTGCTTTCTTT
TRBJ2-3	TRBD1	few	TRBV11-2	CASSSNRGPDTQYF	TGTGCCAGCAGCTCGAACAGGGGGCCAGATACGCAGTATTTT
TRBJ1-2	.	.	TRBV18	CASLGDGYTF	TGTGCCAGCTTGGGGGACGGCTACACCTTC
TRBJ2-2	.	.	TRBV11-3	CASSSVRGTGELFF	TGTGCCAGCAGCTCAGTCCGTGGGACCGGGGAGCTGTTTTTT
TRBJ2-1	TRBD2	few	TRBV27	CASSRWGLAGLQSYNEQFF	TGTGCCAGCAGTCGTTGGGGACTAGCGGGACTTCAATCCTACAATGAGCAGTTCTTC
TRBJ1-3	.	.	TRBV20-1	CSARAGNTIYF	TGCAGTGCTAGAGCAGGAAACACCATATATTTT
TRBJ2-1	.	.	TRBV5-1	CASSLVGGDNEQFF	TGCGCCAGCAGCCTTGTCGGGGGAGACAATGAGCAGTTCTTC
TRBJ2-7	TRBD2	.	TRBV11-2	CASSLAGAYEQYF	TGTGCCAGCAGCCTAGCGGGAGCCTACGAGCAGTACTTC
TRBJ2-7	TRBD2	.	TRBV6-2/TRBV6-3	CASSLGGGSDYEQYF	TGTGCCAGCAGCCTCGGCGGGGGATCAGACTACGAGCAGTACTTC
TRBJ2-5	TRBD2	.	TRBV25-1	CASSEGGLAETQYF	TGTGCCAGCAGTGAGGGAGGGCTAGCGGAGACCCAGTACTTC
TRBJ1-2	TRBD1	.	TRBV10-3	CAISGDRELSGYTF	TGTGCCATCAGCGGGGACAGGGAGCTATCTGGCTACACCTTC
TRBJ2-7	.	.	TRBV6-2/TRBV6-3	CASSWAYYEQYF	TGTGCCAGCAGTTGGGCCTACTACGAGCAGTACTTC
TRBJ2-1	TRBD2	.	TRBV3-1/TRBV3-2	CASSQEGRGSYEQFF	TGTGCCAGCAGCCAAGAGGGGAGGGGCAGCTATGAGCAGTTCTTC
TRBJ2-1	TRBD2	once	TRBV27	CASSLLAGASYNEQFF	TGTGCCAGCAGCTTACTAGCGGGGGCTTCCTACAATGAGCAGTTCTTC
TRBJ2-6	TRBD1	.	TRBV5-1	CASSSGMLSGTAGSGANVLTF	TGCGCCAGCAGCTCGGGAATGCTCTCCGGGACAGCCGGCTCTGGGGCCAACGTCCTGACTTTC
TRBJ1-2	.	.	TRBV20-1	CTPGAHGYTF	TGCACCCCCGGGGCCCATGGCTACACCTTC
TRBJ2-2	TRBD1	.	TRBV5-6	CASRTDRGHGELFF	TGTGCCAGCAGGACCGACAGGGGTCACGGGGAGCTGTTTTTT
TRBJ2-1	.	.	TRBV2	CASSELAGFYNEQFF	TGTGCCAGCAGTGAACTGGCAGGTTTTTACAATGAGCAGTTCTTC
TRBJ2-7	.	.	TRBV11-2	CASSLVATAAYEQYF	TGTGCCAGCAGCTTAGTTGCGACAGCCGCCTACGAGCAGTACTTC
TRBJ2-3	.	.	TRBV5-1	CASSLVRADTQYF	TGCGCCAGCAGCTTGGTGCGGGCAGATACGCAGTATTTT
TRBJ1-5	.	.	TRBV6-2/TRBV6-3	CASSYGRAGDQPQHF	TGTGCCAGCAGTTACGGCAGGGCGGGGGATCAGCCCCAGCATTTT
TRBJ1-6	.	few	TRBV5-4	CASSLERGINNSPLHF	TGTGCCAGCAGCCTCGAGAGGGGGATTAATAATTCACCCCTCCACTTT
TRBJ1-4	.	.	TRBV24-1	CATSDLNELFF	TGTGCCACCAGTGATCTCAACGAACTGTTTTTT
TRBJ2-3	TRBD2	.	TRBV10-3	CAIGLAGEGTDTQYF	TGTGCCATCGGACTAGCGGGAGAGGGAACAGATACGCAGTATTTT
TRBJ1-6	TRBD1	few	TRBV9	CASSVQGAGSPLHF	TGTGCCAGCAGCGTACAGGGGGCGGGTTCACCCCTCCACTTT
TRBJ2-5	.	.	TRBV9	CASSVALHGPETQYF	TGTGCCAGCAGCGTAGCCCTCCATGGCCCAGAGACCCAGTACTTC
TRBJ2-7	.	.	TRBV18	CASSPSRGVNEQYF	TGTGCCAGCTCACCGAGTCGGGGTGTGAACGAGCAGTACTTC
TRBJ1-3	TRBD1	.	TRBV5-5	CASSAYLIPGQKSGNTIYF	TGTGCCAGCAGCGCTTATTTAATACCGGGACAGAAGTCCGGAAACACCATATATTTT
TRBJ2-3	TRBD2	.	TRBV7-2	CASSLTLAGGADTQYF	TGTGCCAGCAGCTTAACCTTGGCGGGGGGGGCAGATACGCAGTATTTT
TRBJ2-7	TRBD1	once	TRBV10-3	CAISQGQGVYEQYF	TGTGCCATCAGCCAGGGACAGGGCGTCTACGAGCAGTACTTC
TRBJ2-5	.	.	TRBV6-5	CASRGRFTTETQYF	TGTGCCAGCAGGGGACGGTTTACGACGGAGACCCAGTACTTC
TRBJ2-3	.	.	TRBV10-1	CASSESRGTDTQYF	TGCGCCAGCAGTGAGTCCAGGGGAACCGATACGCAGTATTTT
TRBJ2-2	TRBD1	.	TRBV19	CASTSIDRGNTGELFF	TGTGCCAGTACCTCCATCGACAGGGGGAACACCGGGGAGCTGTTTTTT
TRBJ2-2	.	.	TRBV11-2	CASSSLWELFF	TGTGCCAGCAGTTCCCTTTGGGAGCTGTTTTTT
TRBJ2-7	TRBD2	.	TRBV28	CASQRALAGVGEQYF	TGTGCCAGCCAACGAGCCCTAGCGGGAGTCGGGGAGCAGTACTTC
TRBJ2-7	.	.	TRBV7-9	CASSQDAANSYEQYF	TGTGCCAGCAGCCAAGACGCAGCGAACTCCTACGAGCAGTACTTC
TRBJ2-1	.	.	TRBV4-3	CASSQDSAGSYNEQFF	TGCGCCAGCAGCCAGGACTCAGCGGGCTCCTACAATGAGCAGTTCTTC
TRBJ1-6	TRBD1	.	TRBV6-5	CASSSGQGWSPLHF	TGTGCCAGCAGTTCCGGACAGGGGTGGTCACCCCTCCACTTT
TRBJ1-1	.	.	TRBV19	CASSIDHRDTEAFF	TGTGCCAGTAGTATAGATCACAGGGACACTGAAGCTTTCTTT
TRBJ1-3	.	.	TRBV9	CASSPGGAVRDVNTIYF	TGTGCCAGCAGCCCAGGCGGGGCAGTTCGAGATGTAAACACCATATATTTT
TRBJ2-7	TRBD2	.	TRBV6-6	CASSLRTASGREQYF	TGTGCCAGCAGCCTACGGACGGCTAGCGGGAGAGAGCAGTACTTC
TRBJ1-4	.	once	TRBV4-3	CASSQGGGGFGEKLFF	TGCGCCAGCAGCCAAGGAGGGGGGGGCTTTGGTGAAAAACTGTTTTTT
TRBJ2-3	.	.	TRBV10-1	CASSERGWDTQYF	TGCGCCAGCAGTGAGAGGGGCTGGGATACGCAGTATTTT
TRBJ2-2	.	.	TRBV18	CASSAGTGNTGELFF	TGTGCCAGCTCAGCCGGGACGGGAAACACCGGGGAGCTGTTTTTT
TRBJ2-3	TRBD2	.	TRBV4-2	CASSQEGREADTQYF	TGTGCCAGCAGCCAAGAAGGGAGGGAGGCAGATACGCAGTATTTT
TRBJ1-1	.	.	TRBV4-1	CASSIGTNTEAFF	TGCGCCAGCAGCATAGGGACGAACACTGAAGCTTTCTTT
TRBJ2-7	TRBD1	.	TRBV7-6	CASSSGTGDIEQYF	TGTGCCAGCAGCTCCGGGACAGGGGACATCGAGCAGTACTTC
TRBJ2-2	TRBD1	.	TRBV7-2	CASSTGQGRELFF	TGTGCCAGCAGCACCGGACAGGGGAGGGAGCTGTTTTTT
TRBJ1-5	.	.	TRBV10-3	CAITEGEGQPQHF	TGTGCCATCACAGAAGGTGAAGGTCAGCCCCAGCATTTT
TRBJ1-6	TRBD1	.	TRBV5-1	CASSPKSDRGYSPLHF	TGCGCCAGCAGCCCTAAATCGGACAGGGGATATTCACCCCTCCACTTT
TRBJ2-7	.	.	TRBV10-3	CAISDRRSYEQYF	TGTGCCATCAGTGACAGGAGGTCCTACGAGCAGTACTTC
TRBJ1-6	TRBD1	.	TRBV3-1/TRBV3-2	CASSQGGQGNSPLHF	TGTGCCAGCAGCCAAGGGGGACAGGGCAATTCACCCCTCCACTTT
TRBJ1-6	.	.	TRBV7-9	CASSSPSYNSPLHF	TGTGCCAGCAGCTCACCCTCCTATAATTCACCCCTCCACTTT
TRBJ1-1	.	.	TRBV19	CASRGIESTEAFF	TGTGCCAGTAGGGGGATAGAGAGCACTGAAGCTTTCTTT
TRBJ2-7	.	.	TRBV30	CAWSLTLGQYF	TGTGCCTGGAGCCTGACTCTCGGGCAGTACTTC
TRBJ2-7	.	.	TRBV24-1	CATSDPGRDTYEQYF	TGTGCCACCAGTGATCCTGGACGGGATACCTACGAGCAGTACTTC
TRBJ2-7	TRBD2	.	TRBV6-5	CAILAGVVYEQYF	TGTGCCATCCTAGCGGGAGTCGTCTACGAGCAGTACTTC
TRBJ1-5	.	.	TRBV28	CASSGGQFNQPQHF	TGTGCCAGCAGTGGCGGACAGTTCAATCAGCCCCAGCATTTT
TRBJ2-1	.	.	TRBV18	CASSPPVGYNEQFF	TGTGCCAGCTCACCACCGGTAGGCTACAATGAGCAGTTCTTC